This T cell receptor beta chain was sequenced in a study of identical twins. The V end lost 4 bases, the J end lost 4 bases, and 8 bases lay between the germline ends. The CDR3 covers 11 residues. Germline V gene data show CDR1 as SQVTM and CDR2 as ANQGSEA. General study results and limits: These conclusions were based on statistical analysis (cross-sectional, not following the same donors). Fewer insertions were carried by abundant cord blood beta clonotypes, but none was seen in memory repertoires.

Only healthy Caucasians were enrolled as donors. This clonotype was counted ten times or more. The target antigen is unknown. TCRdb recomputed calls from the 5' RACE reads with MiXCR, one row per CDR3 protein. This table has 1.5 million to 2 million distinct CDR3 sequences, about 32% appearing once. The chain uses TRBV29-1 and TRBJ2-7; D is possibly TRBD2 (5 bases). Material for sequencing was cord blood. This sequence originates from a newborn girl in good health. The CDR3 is CSVARTYEQYF. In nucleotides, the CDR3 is TGCAGCGTTGCCAGGACTTACGAGCAGTACTTC.